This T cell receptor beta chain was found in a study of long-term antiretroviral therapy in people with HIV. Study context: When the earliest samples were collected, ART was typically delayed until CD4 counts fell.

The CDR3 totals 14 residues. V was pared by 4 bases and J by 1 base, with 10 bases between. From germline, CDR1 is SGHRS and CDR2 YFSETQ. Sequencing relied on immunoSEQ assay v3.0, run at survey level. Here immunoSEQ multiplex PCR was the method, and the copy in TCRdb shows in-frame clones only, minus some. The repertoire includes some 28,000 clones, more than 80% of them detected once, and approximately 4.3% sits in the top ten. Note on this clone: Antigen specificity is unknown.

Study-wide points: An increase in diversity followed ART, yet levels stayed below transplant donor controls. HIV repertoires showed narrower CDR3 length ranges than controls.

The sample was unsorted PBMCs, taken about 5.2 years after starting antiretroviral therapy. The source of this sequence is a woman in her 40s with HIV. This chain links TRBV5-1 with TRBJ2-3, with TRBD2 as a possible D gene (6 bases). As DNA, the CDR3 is TGCGCCAGCAGCCCGCCGGGGGGCACAGATACGCAGTATTTT. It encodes CASSPPGGTDTQYF. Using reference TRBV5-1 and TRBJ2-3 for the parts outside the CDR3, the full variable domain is KAGVTQTPRYLIKTRGQQVTLSCSPISGHRSVSWYQQTPGQGLQFLFEYFSETQRNKGNFPGRFSGRQFSNSRSEMNVSTLELGDSALYLCASSPPGGTDTQYFGPGTRLTVL.